Below are 28 T cell receptor beta chains sequenced from a single sample in a study of patients and donors after allogeneic stem cell transplantation (dated by TCRdb to the early 2020s). Libraries came from RT-PCR. TCRdb names NextSeq 550 as the instrument used. TCRdb handled the public reads itself, with Q25 trimming in fastp and clone calling in MiXCR, and kept productive beta chains. All rows with the same CDR3 protein become a single entry with the most common DNA and genes. Present in this sample are about a million distinct CDR3 sequences, about a sixth of which were seen just once. The ten largest clones take up 5% to 7.5% of the sample. Input material: blood, either unsorted or a sorted T cell fraction (not recorded which). The receptors were sampled from a human donor who was either an allogeneic HSCT recipient or a stem cell or donor lymphocyte infusion donor (not recorded which). It is not recorded whose cells these are; they may come from a transplant donor.

In this sample, this clonotype turned up a few times. This sequence joins TRBV5-1 and TRBJ2-5; D possibly matches TRBD1 or TRBD2 (6 bases each). Germline V gives CDR1 SGHRS, CDR2 YFSETQ. This CDR3 spans 12 amino acids. V was cut by 4 bases and J by 11 bases, with 15 bases left in between. The chain's CDR3 is CASSPDYGQQYF. The CDR3 coding sequence is TGCGCCAGCAGCCCGGACTATGGACAGCAGTACTTC.

The V call is TRBV25-1, the J call TRBJ2-7, with D possibly being TRBD2 (6 bases). V was clipped by 2 bases and J by 7 bases, with 12 bases between them. The germline V gene encodes CDR1 MGHDK and CDR2 SYGVNS. The CDR3 runs 13 residues. CDR3 bases: TGTGCCAGCAGTGAAGCTGGTGCGGGGGAGCAGTACTTC. As protein: CASSEAGAGEQYF.

The rearrangement uses TRBV5-1 and TRBJ1-1; TRBD1 might be the D (6 bases). The CDR3 runs to 12 residues. In germline, CDR1 is SGHRS, CDR2 YFSETQ. Trimming left V 5 bases short and J 8 bases short, with 13 bases between. CDR3 protein: CASRYAGEEAFF. For the CDR3, the DNA is TGCGCCAGCAGATACGCAGGGGAGGAAGCTTTCTTT.

This clonotype was counted only a few times. The V gene is TRBV5-6, the J gene TRBJ1-4; D unclear. V was pared by 4 bases and J by 7 bases, with 14 bases between. The length of the CDR3 is 14 residues. Germline values: CDR1 SGHDT, CDR2 YYEEEE. The CDR3 protein is CASSTGVMAEKLFF. Here the CDR3 DNA reads TGTGCCAGCAGCACCGGGGTGATGGCTGAAAAACTGTTTTTT.

The J gene is TRBJ1-1, the V gene TRBV15; no clear D. Trimming took off 0 bases at V and 2 bases at J, with 13 bases between the two ends. CDR3 length equals 16 residues. Germline V lookup: CDR1 LNHNV, CDR2 YYDKDF (reference sequence). Here the CDR3 DNA reads TGTGCCACCAGCAGAGATGACTTACTGGTCAACACTGAAGCTTTCTTT. As protein: CATSRDDLLVNTEAFF.

This chain uses TRBV4-3 with TRBJ1-2; D gene ambiguous. V was cut by 0 bases and J by 9 bases, with 11 bases left in between. Germline CDR1 LGHNA, CDR2 YSLEER. The CDR3 totals 13 residues. CDR3 protein: CASSQDWVSSYTF. In nucleotides, the CDR3 is TGCGCCAGCAGCCAAGATTGGGTGAGCAGCTACACCTTC.

The chain joins TRBV5-6 to TRBJ2-1; 9 nucleotides agree with TRBD2. The germline gives CDR1 SGHDT, CDR2 YYEEEE. The V segment lost 4 bases and the J segment 4 bases; nucleotides outside the gene matches: 6. This CDR3 comprises 15 residues. The CDR3 DNA reads TGTGCCAGCAGCGTTAGCGGGAGAGGTTACAATGAGCAGTTCTTC. It codes for CASSVSGRGYNEQFF. The whole variable domain, filled in from reference TRBV5-6 and TRBJ2-1, reads DAGVTQSPTHLIKTRGQQVTLRCSPKSGHDTVSWYQQALGQGPQFIFQYYEEEERQRGNFPDRFSGHQFPNYSSELNVNALLLGDSALYLCASSVSGRGYNEQFFGPGTRLTVL.

This clonotype was observed a handful of times. The chain joins TRBV12-3 or TRBV12-4 to TRBJ2-1; maybe TRBD2 (5 bases). The CDR3 runs 15 residues. V was trimmed by 6 bases and J by 2 bases, leaving 14 bases between them. CDR3 in DNA: TGTGCCAGCAGAGCCGTCGGGGTCCCCTACAATGAGCAGTTCTTC. It codes for CASRAVGVPYNEQFF.

This clonotype has just a few counts. J is TRBJ1-1 and V is TRBV7-3; D call uncertain. The CDR3 runs to 13 residues. The V gene lost 5 bases and the J gene lost 1 base, with 8 bases spanning the gap. Germline V CDR1 and CDR2: SGHTA, FQGTGA. DNA for the CDR3: TGTGCCAGCAGCCACAAGAGGAACACTGAAGCTTTCTTT. It translates to CASSHKRNTEAFF. Full variable domain (remainder filled in from reference TRBV7-3 and TRBJ1-1): GAGVSQTPSNKVTEKGKYVELRCDPISGHTALYWYRQSLGQGPEFLIYFQGTGAADDSGLPNDRFFAVRPEGSVSTLKIQRTERGDSAVYLCASSHKRNTEAFFGQGTRLTVV.

As for this clonotype: Germline is not matched at one junction end, which may reflect a read error. V is TRBV24-1 and J is TRBJ2-2; TRBD1 agrees at 8 bases. Germline V gives CDR1 KGHDR, CDR2 SFDVKD. CDR3 length equals 14 residues. The CDR3 here is CATTRTGKTGVLFF. CDR3 coding DNA: TGTGCCACCACCCGGACAGGGAAGACCGGGGTGCTGTTTTTT.

This clonotype has ten or more counts. The rearrangement uses TRBV12-3 or TRBV12-4 and TRBJ2-7; D is uncertain. Trimming took off 2 bases at V and 6 bases at J, with 8 bases between the two ends. The CDR3 consists of 12 residues. CDR3 protein: CASSLRLSEQYF. The CDR3 region has the DNA TGTGCCAGCAGTTTAAGGTTATCCGAGCAGTACTTC.

The V gene is TRBV7-9, the J gene TRBJ1-1; D call uncertain. The germline V gene encodes CDR1 SEHNR and CDR2 FQNEAQ (reference sequence). The CDR3 loop spans 17 amino acids. Trimming removed 2 bases from V and 1 base from J, with 17 bases in between. As DNA, the CDR3 is TGTGCCAGCAGCTTATTATCCGGGAGAAGACCGAACACTGAAGCTTTCTTT. This gives the protein CASSLLSGRRPNTEAFF.

The chain joins TRBV4-1 to TRBJ1-1, with D perhaps matching TRBD1 (6 bases). Per germline, CDR1 MGHRA and CDR2 YSYEKL. The V and J ends lost 3 bases and 5 bases respectively, with 22 bases between them. The CDR3 is 17 amino acids. The CDR3 bases are TGCGCCAGCAGCCAGGGCACCGCACAGGGTCCCCTGACTGAAGCTTTCTTT. It codes for CASSQGTAQGPLTEAFF.

The chain joins TRBV20-1 to TRBJ2-3; D remains unclear. From germline, CDR1 is DFQATT and CDR2 SNEGSKA (reference sequence). The CDR3 has 13 residues. Trimming cost V 5 bases and J 3 bases, with 12 bases left between them. CDR3 bases: TGCAGTGCTCCGGGCCACGAGACAGATACGCAGTATTTT. This translates into CSAPGHETDTQYF.

The rearrangement uses TRBV6-2 or TRBV6-3 and TRBJ2-2; TRBD2 matches at 7 bases. The junction had 4 bases not matched to a gene; V was cut back by 6 bases and J by 0 bases. CDR1 is MNHEY, CDR2 SVGEGT, per germline. The CDR3 spans 15 residues. Here the CDR3 reads CASRLLATNTGELFF. CDR3 in DNA: TGTGCCAGCAGATTACTAGCGACGAACACCGGGGAGCTGTTTTTT.

The rearrangement links TRBV7-9 to TRBJ2-1; TRBD2 might be the D (6 bases). The CDR3 totals 15 residues. The ends were cut back, 5 bases at V and 4 bases at J, with 15 bases in the middle. The V gene's germline CDR1 is SEHNR and CDR2 FQNEAQ (reference sequence). This CDR3 is CASSPQGGEYNEQFF. The CDR3 DNA is TGTGCCAGCAGCCCCCAGGGCGGGGAGTACAATGAGCAGTTCTTC.

This clonotype has only a few counts. The chain joins TRBV12-3 or TRBV12-4 to TRBJ2-3; TRBD2 aligns across 9 bases. There are 14 residues in the CDR3. The V segment lost 3 bases and the J segment 7 bases; nucleotides outside the gene matches: 5. CDR3 in amino acids: CASSLEAGGYTQYF. CDR3 nucleotides: TGTGCCAGCAGTTTGGAAGCGGGGGGCTATACGCAGTATTTT.

This clonotype has only a few counts. The chain recombines TRBV20-1 with TRBJ2-3; no clear D gene. Trimming pared 1 base from V and 2 bases from J, leaving 10 bases between. The V gene's germline CDR1 is DFQATT and CDR2 SNEGSKA (reference sequence). The length of the CDR3 is 14 residues. The CDR3 region has the DNA TGCAGTGCTAGAGGCGTACGTATCACAGATACGCAGTATTTT. It is translated as CSARGVRITDTQYF.

CDR3 amino acids: CSARDGYGPYEQYF. DNA of the CDR3: TGCAGTGCTAGAGATGGATACGGCCCCTACGAGCAGTACTTC. This chain connects TRBV20-1 to TRBJ2-7; D ambiguous. The germline V and J ends were trimmed by 0 bases and 2 bases, with 11 bases remaining between them. The CDR3 runs 14 residues. Germline values: CDR1 DFQATT, CDR2 SNEGSKA (reference sequence).

V gene TRBV7-6 combines with J gene TRBJ2-7; D might be TRBD2 (5 bases). The CDR3 runs 13 residues. Trimming removed 1 base at V and 7 bases at J, with 11 bases between. From germline, CDR1 is SGHVS and CDR2 FNYEAQ. The CDR3 here is CASSLGEGQEQYF. Here the CDR3 DNA reads TGTGCCAGCAGCTTAGGAGAGGGTCAAGAGCAGTACTTC.

This clonotype was counted once. The chain recombines TRBV5-6 with TRBJ1-5; D may be TRBD1 (6 bases). The V and J ends lost 3 bases and 1 base respectively, with 14 bases between them. Germline V gene sequence: CDR1 SGHDT, CDR2 YYEEEE. The CDR3 is 16 residues long. The CDR3 spells CASSWTWTESNQPQHF. The CDR3 DNA is TGTGCCAGCAGCTGGACATGGACAGAGAGCAATCAGCCCCAGCATTTT.

A few counts support this clonotype. The genes are TRBV5-6 and TRBJ2-7; D is perhaps TRBD1 (5 bases). V was pared by 0 bases and J by 12 bases, with 13 bases between. The CDR3 sequence is 12 residues long. The germline V gene has CDR1 SGHDT and CDR2 YYEEEE. For the CDR3, the DNA is TGTGCCAGCAGCTTGGCCCAGGGTAGAAGGTACTTC. Amino acids: CASSLAQGRRYF. Complete variable domain (other parts from reference TRBV5-6 and TRBJ2-7): DAGVTQSPTHLIKTRGQQVTLRCSPKSGHDTVSWYQQALGQGPQFIFQYYEEEERQRGNFPDRFSGHQFPNYSSELNVNALLLGDSALYLCASSLAQGRRYFGPGTRLTVT.

The chain recombines TRBV19 with TRBJ2-1, with TRBD1 matching 10 bases. Germline loops: CDR1 LNHDA, CDR2 SQIVND (reference sequence). The CDR3 has 15 residues. V lost 3 bases, J lost 8 bases, and 7 bases stayed unmatched. The CDR3 protein is CASSMWTGGSDEQFF. The CDR3 nucleotides are TGTGCCAGTAGTATGTGGACAGGGGGTAGCGATGAGCAGTTCTTC.

This clonotype was counted a few times. As DNA, the CDR3 is TGTGCCAGCAGTTACGGTGGAGGGTTCAGGGCAGATACGCAGTATTTT. Its translation: CASSYGGGFRADTQYF. This chain joins TRBV6-5 and TRBJ2-3; tentatively, D is TRBD2 (6 bases). The CDR3 has 16 amino acids. Trimming pared 2 bases from V and 4 bases from J, leaving 16 bases between. Germline-derived CDR1 and CDR2 are MNHEY and SVGAGI.

This chain connects TRBV5-6 to TRBJ1-5; perhaps TRBD1 as D (6 bases). The CDR3 consists of 17 residues. Germline-derived CDR1 and CDR2 are SGHDT and YYEEEE. The V end lost 5 bases, the J end lost 0 bases, and 18 bases lay between the germline ends. The CDR3 nucleotides read TGTGCCAGCAGTCGATACAGGGCATATAATAGCAATCAGCCCCAGCATTTT. This codes for CASSRYRAYNSNQPQHF.

Remarks on this clonotype: Given a much more abundant clone one base away, this may be a read error. CDR3 nucleotides: TGTGCCATCAGCCGGGAGACCCAGTACTTC. Its protein is CAISRETQYF. The chain combines TRBV10-3 with TRBJ2-5; unclear D gene. Germline V gives CDR1 ENHRY, CDR2 SYGVKD. This CDR3 region has 10 residues. Trimming took off 6 bases at V and 5 bases at J, with 4 bases between the two ends.

This chain links TRBV4-1 with TRBJ1-3, with D unresolved. Germline V CDR1 and CDR2: MGHRA, YSYEKL. V lost 0 bases and J lost 3, with 12 bases in between. This CDR3 is 16 amino acids long. The CDR3 sequence is CASSQEGPLGGNTIYF. The CDR3 nucleotides are TGCGCCAGCAGCCAAGAAGGGCCCCTGGGTGGAAACACCATATATTTT.

V is TRBV27 and J is TRBJ2-3, with D perhaps matching TRBD2 (5 bases). CDR3 length: 12 residues. The V gene's germline CDR1 is MNHEY and CDR2 SMNVEV (reference sequence). V lost 6 bases, J lost 9 bases, and 13 bases lay in between. CDR3 region: CASRGSSITQYF. CDR3 DNA: TGTGCCAGCAGGGGGAGTAGCATCACGCAGTATTTT.